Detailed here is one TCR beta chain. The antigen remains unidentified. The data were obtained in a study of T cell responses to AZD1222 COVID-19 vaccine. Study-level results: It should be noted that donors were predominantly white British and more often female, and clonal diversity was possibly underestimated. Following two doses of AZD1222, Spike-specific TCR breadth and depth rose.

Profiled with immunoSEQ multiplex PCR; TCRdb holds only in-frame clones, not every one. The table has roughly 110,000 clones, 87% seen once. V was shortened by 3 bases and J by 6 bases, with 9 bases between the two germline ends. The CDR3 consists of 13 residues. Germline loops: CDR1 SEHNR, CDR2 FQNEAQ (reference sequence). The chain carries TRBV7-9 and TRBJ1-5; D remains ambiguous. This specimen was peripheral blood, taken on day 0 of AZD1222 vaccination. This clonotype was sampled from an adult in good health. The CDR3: CASSFQVAQPQHF. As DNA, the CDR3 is TGTGCCAGCAGCTTTCAGGTGGCTCAGCCCCAGCATTTT.